This T cell receptor beta chain appears in the sequencing data of a study of blood T cell repertoires in COVID-19. Overall study: Researchers got acute and convalescent COVID-19 samples from the United States, Italy and Spain. From T cells, B-cell-depleted T cells, or PBMCs came the material, which was cDNA or gDNA.

V was trimmed by 5 bases and J by 0 bases, leaving 11 bases between them. Germline V gives CDR1 MNHNY, CDR2 SVGAGI (reference sequence). This CDR3 has 15 residues. How the authors handled the data: For nucleated cells, counts were estimated from reference gene primer amplification. Libraries were prepared by immunoSEQ multiplex PCR; TCRdb keeps only in-frame clonotypes and omits some of them. D and trimming come from the DNA, and the V and J calls and clone size come from that table. Of just under 350,000 clones detected, roughly 90% appear once; the ten largest clones hold about 7%. Enrolment of Seattle patients took place during active infection, and they were followed longitudinally.

The source of this sequence is a woman in her 70s with COVID-19, enrolled during active disease. The sequencing sample was made of peripheral blood. The chain joins TRBV6-6 to TRBJ2-4; D uncertain. CDR3 DNA: TGTGCCAGCAGTGGCCCCGGGTTAGCCAAAAACATTCAGTACTTC. Translating it yields CASSGPGLAKNIQYF.